The clone carrying this T cell receptor (beta chain) showed up many times. TCRdb called the 5' RACE reads again in MiXCR, with one record for every CDR3 protein. The sample consists of approximately 290,000 distinct CDR3 sequences, about a fifth of them appearing once. The data are from a study of CD8 T cells in ankylosing spondylitis. There are 15 residues in the CDR3. Germline CDR1 reads SGHKS; CDR2 reads YYEKEE (reference sequence). V shed 0 bases and J shed 0 bases, with 4 bases lying between them. The genes are TRBV5-5 and TRBJ2-6, with no clear D. The sample taken for sequencing was blood, either unsorted or a sorted T cell fraction (not recorded which). This sequence originates from a female donor with ankylosing spondylitis or in good health (not recorded which). DNA for the CDR3: TGTGCCAGCAGCTTGGCTTCCTCTGGGGCCAACGTCCTGACTTTC. Translating it yields CASSLASSGANVLTF.